Presented here are 20 T cell receptor beta chains from one specimen sequenced in a study of cytomegalovirus exposure and HLA in healthy donors. This PCR relied on a set of 60 Vbeta primers and 13 Jbeta primers. Profiled with immunoSEQ multiplex PCR; TCRdb holds only in-frame clones, not every one. In the table there are around 140,000 clones, around 10% of which are singletons. Sequencing was carried out using PBMCs. These TCRs come from a man aged 50 to 60 in good health and CMV-seronegative.

Only a few counts were recorded for this clone. This sequence joins TRBV5-1 and TRBJ1-2, with 10 bases matching TRBD1. This CDR3 has 16 residues. Unmatched junction bases numbered 13, after V lost 4 bases and J lost 7 bases. CDR1 and CDR2 (germline): SGHRS, YFSETQ. The CDR3 sequence: CASSPEWDRGSSGYTF. CDR3 DNA: TGCGCCAGCAGCCCGGAATGGGACAGGGGAAGTTCTGGCTACACCTTC.

In its sample, this clone was seen a few times. Sequence at one end of the junction differs from germline and may be a read error. The chain uses TRBV7-7 and TRBJ2-1; 7 bases align to TRBD1. In germline, CDR1 is SSHAT, CDR2 FNYEAQ (reference sequence). The CDR3 extends over 15 amino acids. The DNA for the CDR3 is TGTGCTAGCAGCAGGGACAGCAGCTCCTACAATGAGCAGTTCTTC. This translates into CASSRDSSSYNEQFF.

The chain employs TRBV19 and TRBJ2-4; the match to TRBD1 covers 10 bases. This CDR3 region has 12 residues. Germline lookup yields CDR1 LNHDA and CDR2 SQIVND (reference sequence). Trimming cost V 6 bases and J 9 bases; bases outside gene matches: 2. In DNA, the CDR3 is TGTGCCAGTAGGACAGGGGGCAGCATTCAGTACTTC. Its protein product is CASRTGGSIQYF.

V is TRBV9 and J is TRBJ2-1; 8 bases line up with TRBD2. Germline CDR1 is SGDLS and CDR2 is YYNGEE. CDR3 length: 15 residues. Unmatched junction bases numbered 8, after V lost 5 bases and J lost 4 bases. This CDR3 is CASSFGGARYNEQFF. For the CDR3, the DNA is TGTGCCAGCAGTTTCGGGGGGGCCAGGTACAATGAGCAGTTCTTC. The whole variable domain, filled in from reference TRBV9 and TRBJ2-1, reads DSGVTQTPKHLITATGQRVTLRCSPRSGDLSVYWYQQSLDQGLQFLIQYYNGEERAKGNILERFSAQQFPDLHSELNLSSLELGDSALYFCASSFGGARYNEQFFGPGTRLTVL.

The rearrangement uses TRBV7-9 and TRBJ2-1; D may be TRBD2 (6 bases). Trimming took off 5 bases at V and 2 bases at J, with 13 bases between the two ends. Looked up from germline, CDR1 is SEHNR and CDR2 is FQNEAQ (reference sequence). This CDR3 spans 15 amino acids. The chain's CDR3 is CASSPPGDPYNEQFF. Here the CDR3 DNA reads TGTGCCAGCAGCCCCCCGGGAGACCCCTACAATGAGCAGTTCTTC.

V is TRBV7-6 and J is TRBJ1-3; D not certain. Between the trimmed V and J ends, which lost 5 bases and 0 bases, there was a span of 8 bases. The germline CDR1 and CDR2 sequences are SGHVS and FNYEAQ. This CDR3 is built from 14 residues. CDR3 in amino acids: CASSPRLSGNTIYF. The CDR3 DNA is TGTGCCAGCAGCCCCCGACTCTCTGGAAACACCATATATTTT.

There are a few counts of this clone. The V call is TRBV29-1, the J call TRBJ2-7; D is uncertain. This CDR3 is built from 12 residues. Trimming left V 7 bases short and J 4 bases short, with 14 bases between. Per germline, CDR1 SQVTM and CDR2 ANQGSEA. CDR3 coding DNA: TGCAGCGCCCGGGTGGTGAATTACGAGCAGTACTTC. Residues: CSARVVNYEQYF.

V is TRBV7-2 and J is TRBJ2-1; 7 bases are shared with TRBD1. Unmatched junction bases numbered 1, after V lost 1 base and J lost 1 base. The germline gives CDR1 SGHTA, CDR2 FQGNSA. This CDR3 is 15 amino acids long. The DNA of the CDR3 is TGTGCCAGCAGCTTAGAGGGACAGTCCTACAATGAGCAGTTCTTC. Translation: CASSLEGQSYNEQFF.

The chain links TRBV25-1 to TRBJ1-1; D unclear. V was trimmed by 5 bases and J by 5 bases, leaving 12 bases between them. Germline loops: CDR1 MGHDK, CDR2 SYGVNS. CDR3 size: 13 residues. This chain's CDR3 is CASSPRSFTEAFF. The DNA of the CDR3 is TGTGCCAGCAGTCCGCGTTCGTTTACTGAAGCTTTCTTT.

In this sample, this clone turned up a few times. The rearrangement joins TRBV5-1 to TRBJ2-7, with 8 bases that match TRBD2. Germline trimming cut 0 bases from V and 0 bases from J; bases unmatched to any gene: 2. The germline gives CDR1 SGHRS, CDR2 YFSETQ. The CDR3 has 15 residues. The CDR3 DNA reads TGCGCCAGCAGCTTGGACGGGAGGGCCTCCTACGAGCAGTACTTC. Protein: CASSLDGRASYEQYF.

There are a few counts of this clone. This rearrangement joins TRBV6-1 to TRBJ1-5, with 7 positions matching TRBD1. The V gene's germline CDR1 is MNHNS and CDR2 SASEGT. This CDR3 is built from 14 residues. Germline trimming cut 4 bases from V and 5 bases from J; bases unmatched to any gene: 5. The CDR3 DNA follows: TGTGCCAGCAGTGCTCGACAGGGTGATCAGCCCCAGCATTTT. This gives the protein CASSARQGDQPQHF.

This clone was observed a handful of times. The genes are TRBV5-1 and TRBJ2-1, with a tentative D call TRBD1 (5 bases). Germline values: CDR1 SGHRS, CDR2 YFSETQ. The CDR3 is made up of 17 amino acids. The V end lost 2 bases, the J end lost 0 bases, and 15 bases lay between the germline ends. As DNA, the CDR3 is TGCGCCAGCAGCTTATGGTCTGGCACAGGCTCCTACAATGAGCAGTTCTTC. Translated, it gives CASSLWSGTGSYNEQFF.

The rearrangement links TRBV7-8 to TRBJ1-6; no firm D call. Trimming took off 5 bases at V and 4 bases at J, with 21 bases between the two ends. Germline CDR1 SGHVS, CDR2 FQNEAQ. This CDR3 comprises 18 residues. As DNA, the CDR3 is TGTGCCAGCAGCGCACTAACGAGAGGAGTCCCTTATAATTCACCCCTCCACTTT. Amino acid sequence: CASSALTRGVPYNSPLHF.

This clone was recorded a few times. V usage is TRBV30 and J usage is TRBJ1-2; 9 bases fit TRBD1. Germline CDR1 GTSNPN, CDR2 SVGIG (reference sequence). With 4 bases clipped from V and 8 bases from J, the junction kept 17 bases outside the gene matches. The CDR3 sequence is 16 residues long. CDR3 region: CAWNTQGANAGEGYTF. In DNA form, the CDR3 reads TGTGCCTGGAATACACAGGGGGCGAATGCAGGCGAGGGCTACACCTTC. Drawing the rest from reference TRBV30 and TRBJ1-2, the complete variable domain is SQTIHQWPATLVQPVGSPLSLECTVEGTSNPNLYWYRQAAGRGLQLLFYSVGIGQISSEVPQNLSASRPQDRQFILSSKKLLLSDSGFYLCAWNTQGANAGEGYTFGSGTRLTVV.

Notes on this clone: Within the sample, other DNA sequences also encode this same CDR3. The rearrangement links TRBV19 to TRBJ1-2, with 8 positions matching TRBD1. This CDR3 has 16 amino acids. Unmatched junction bases numbered 9, after V lost 2 bases and J lost 4 bases. Germline values: CDR1 LNHDA, CDR2 SQIVND (reference sequence). Here the CDR3 reads CASSIPGQEVSYGYTF. The CDR3 DNA sequence: TGTGCCAGTAGTATACCGGGACAGGAAGTCTCCTATGGCTACACCTTC.

This clone has just a few counts. This chain connects TRBV5-1 to TRBJ2-2; D ambiguous. In germline, CDR1 is SGHRS, CDR2 YFSETQ. Deletions cut 2 bases from V and 1 base from J, with 6 bases between. The CDR3 loop spans 14 amino acids. CDR3 bases: TGCGCCAGCAGCTTAACGGGGAACACCGGGGAGCTGTTTTTT. This sequence encodes CASSLTGNTGELFF. Looking up the rest from reference TRBV5-1 and TRBJ2-2 gives the full variable domain: KAGVTQTPRYLIKTRGQQVTLSCSPISGHRSVSWYQQTPGQGLQFLFEYFSETQRNKGNFPGRFSGRQFSNSRSEMNVSTLELGDSALYLCASSLTGNTGELFFGEGSRLTVL.

The chain links TRBV30 to TRBJ1-2, with a weak D call TRBD1 (6 bases). Germline lookup yields CDR1 GTSNPN and CDR2 SVGIG (reference sequence). This CDR3 comprises 11 residues. V lost 4 bases and J 3 bases, leaving 6 bases between the germline ends. The DNA for the CDR3 is TGTGCCTGGAACAGGGACTATGGCTACACCTTC. It yields the protein CAWNRDYGYTF.

This clone was recorded a few times. The CDR3 nucleotides are TGTGCCAGTAGTATACGACACTACAATGAGCAGTTCTTC. Translation gives CASSIRHYNEQFF. J is TRBJ2-1 and V is TRBV19; no clear D gene. V was cut by 2 bases and J by 3 bases, with 5 bases left in between. CDR1 and CDR2 (germline): LNHDA, SQIVND (reference sequence). This CDR3 is built from 13 residues. Complete variable domain (other parts from reference TRBV19 and TRBJ2-1): DGGITQSPKYLFRKEGQNVTLSCEQNLNHDAMYWYRQDPGQGLRLIYYSQIVNDFQKGDIAEGYSVSREKKESFPLTVTSAQKNPTAFYLCASSIRHYNEQFFGPGTRLTVL.

This clone was observed a handful of times. The V call is TRBV10-1, the J call TRBJ2-1, with a possible D match to TRBD2 (6 bases). The CDR3 length is 15 residues. CDR1 is WNHNN and CDR2 is SYGVQD in the germline V gene (reference sequence). V was pared by 2 bases and J by 7 bases, with 15 bases between. The CDR3 DNA sequence: TGCGCCAGCAGTGAGCTAGCGATTGGACATAATGAGCAGTTCTTC. Its protein product is CASSELAIGHNEQFF.

To note about this clone: Other DNA variants within this sample encode the same CDR3. This sequence joins TRBV18 and TRBJ1-5, with a possible D match to TRBD1 (6 bases). Germline V gene data show CDR1 as KGHSH and CDR2 as LQKENI. The CDR3 contains 15 residues. Trimming removed 2 bases at V and 3 bases at J, with 11 bases between. CDR3 DNA: TGTGCCAGCTCACCAGGGCAGGGGAACAATCAGCCCCAGCATTTT. Translation: CASSPGQGNNQPQHF. Combining the CDR3 with reference TRBV18 and TRBJ1-5 gives the whole variable domain NAGVMQNPRHLVRRRGQEARLRCSPMKGHSHVYWYRQLPEEGLKFMVYLQKENIIDESGMPKERFSAEFPKEGPSILRIQQVVRGDSAAYFCASSPGQGNNQPQHFGDGTRLSIL.